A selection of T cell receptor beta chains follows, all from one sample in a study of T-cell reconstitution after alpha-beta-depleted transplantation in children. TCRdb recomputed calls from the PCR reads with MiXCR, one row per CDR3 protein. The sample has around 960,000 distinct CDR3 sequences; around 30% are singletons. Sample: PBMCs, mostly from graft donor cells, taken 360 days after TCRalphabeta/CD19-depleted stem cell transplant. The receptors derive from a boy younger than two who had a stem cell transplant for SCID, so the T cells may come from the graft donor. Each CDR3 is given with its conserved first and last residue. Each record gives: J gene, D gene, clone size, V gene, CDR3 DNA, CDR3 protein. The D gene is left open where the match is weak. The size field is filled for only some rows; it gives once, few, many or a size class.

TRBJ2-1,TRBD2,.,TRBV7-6,TGTGCCAGCAGCTACGGACTAGCGGGGTCCTCCTCCTATTACAATGAGCAGTTCTTC,CASSYGLAGSSSYYNEQFF
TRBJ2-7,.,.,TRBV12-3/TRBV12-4,TGTGCCAGCAGTTTACGGCCTGGGGGCTCGTGGGAGCAGTACTTC,CASSLRPGGSWEQYF
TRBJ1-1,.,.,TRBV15,TGTGCCACCAGCAGGGAACGGGGACTTAAAGCACCCGAAGCTTTCTTT,CATSRERGLKAPEAFF
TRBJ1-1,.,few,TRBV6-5,TGTGCCAGCAGACCCCCGGGAGCAGAAGCTTTCTTT,CASRPPGAEAFF
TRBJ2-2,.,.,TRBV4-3,TGCGCCAGCAGCCATAGCGGGACAGGCACCGGGGAGCTGTTTTTT,CASSHSGTGTGELFF
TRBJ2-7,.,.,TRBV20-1,TGCAGTGCTAGAGTAGGGGGGATCAACGAGCAGTACTTC,CSARVGGINEQYF
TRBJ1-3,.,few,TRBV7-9,TGTGCCAGCCGCCGGACAGCGAGCTCTGGAAACACCATATATTTT,CASRRTASSGNTIYF
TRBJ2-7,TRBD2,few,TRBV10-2,TGCGCCAGCAGCCTAGAGCGGGGGTCTCCCTACGAGCAGTACTTC,CASSLERGSPYEQYF
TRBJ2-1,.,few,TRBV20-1,TGCAGTGCTAGAGAAGACTCAGGCTCCTACAATGAGCAGTTCTTC,CSAREDSGSYNEQFF
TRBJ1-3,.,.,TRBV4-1,TGCGCCAGCAGCCAACGGGGGGGGTGGTTTGGAAACACCATATATTTT,CASSQRGGWFGNTIYF
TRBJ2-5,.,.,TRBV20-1,TGCAGTGCTAGAGGTCGGCAGGGAATTTTGGAGACCCAGTACTTC,CSARGRQGILETQYF
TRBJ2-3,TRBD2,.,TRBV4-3,TGCGCCATCAGCCAAGTAGTAGCGGGGGGGCCGTCAGATACGCAGTATTTT,CAISQVVAGGPSDTQYF
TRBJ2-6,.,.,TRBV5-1,TGCGCCAGCGAAGTACCTTCTGGGGCCAACGTCCTGACTTTC,CASEVPSGANVLTF
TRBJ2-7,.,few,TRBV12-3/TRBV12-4,TGTGCCAGCAGGACCTCCAGGGGAAACTACGAGCAGTACTTC,CASRTSRGNYEQYF
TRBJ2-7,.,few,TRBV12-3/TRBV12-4,TGTGCCAGCACGAAGGGGCTAAGAGACGAGCAGTACTTC,CASTKGLRDEQYF
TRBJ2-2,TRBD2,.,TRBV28,TGTGCCAGCAGTCGCCAAGCGGGGCTCGCTACCGGGGAGCTGTTTTTT,CASSRQAGLATGELFF
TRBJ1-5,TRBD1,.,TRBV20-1,TGCAGTGCTAGAAGGGACAGGGAAAATCAGCCCCAGCATTTT,CSARRDRENQPQHF
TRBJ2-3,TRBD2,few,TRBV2,TGTGCCAGCCCTGAGGCTAGCGGGGGGGCAACAGATACGCAGTATTTT,CASPEASGGATDTQYF
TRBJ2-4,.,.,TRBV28,TGTGCCAGCAGCCCAGGTGGTGTCAGCATTCAGTACTTC,CASSPGGVSIQYF
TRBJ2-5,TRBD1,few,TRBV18,TGTGCCAGCTCACCAGTCCCCCCCGGACAGGGGAAGGAGACCCAGTACTTC,CASSPVPPGQGKETQYF
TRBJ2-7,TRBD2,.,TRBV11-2,TGTGCCAGCAGCCCTATAGCGGGGGGGCAAAACGAGCAGTACTTC,CASSPIAGGQNEQYF
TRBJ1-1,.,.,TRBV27,TGTGCCAGCAGTTCGGACCGCGCTAGACTGAACACTGAAGCTTTCTTT,CASSSDRARLNTEAFF
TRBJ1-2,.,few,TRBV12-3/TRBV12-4,TGTGCCAGCAGCCTTCGACGGGGAAGTCAGGGCTACACCTTC,CASSLRRGSQGYTF
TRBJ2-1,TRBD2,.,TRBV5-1,TGCGCCAGCAGCTCTACTAGCGGAATCTACAATGAGCAGTTCTTC,CASSSTSGIYNEQFF
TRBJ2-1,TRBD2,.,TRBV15,TGTGCCACCTCTTTGCGGGGGGTCTACAATGAGCAGTTCTTC,CATSLRGVYNEQFF
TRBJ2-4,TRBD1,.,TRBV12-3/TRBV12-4,TGTGCCAGCAGAAGAACAGGGGGCGCGGACATTCAGTACTTC,CASRRTGGADIQYF
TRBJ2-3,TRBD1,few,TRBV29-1,TGCACCACTAGAGATACAGGGGGGACAGATACGCAGTATTTT,CTTRDTGGTDTQYF
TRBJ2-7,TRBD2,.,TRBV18,TGTGCCAGCTCACCACGTGCGGGGGGGATCTCCTACGAGCAGTACTTC,CASSPRAGGISYEQYF
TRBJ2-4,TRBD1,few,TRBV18,TGTGCCAGCTCACCGGGACAGGGCATTACGATGAAAAACATTCAGTACTTC,CASSPGQGITMKNIQYF
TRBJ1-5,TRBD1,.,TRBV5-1,TGCGCCAGCAGCTTGAGGGGACAGCCCCATCAGCCCCAGCATTTT,CASSLRGQPHQPQHF
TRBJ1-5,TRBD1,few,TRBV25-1,TGTGCCAGCAGTGAATCCGGGACAGGGTTCGAACAGCCCCAGCATTTT,CASSESGTGFEQPQHF
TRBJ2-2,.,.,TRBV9,TGTGCCAGCAGCGTTATGGGAACCGGGGAGCTGTTTTTT,CASSVMGTGELFF
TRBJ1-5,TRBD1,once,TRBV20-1,TGCAGTGCTAGCACAGGGGGGAGTCAGCCCCAGCATTTT,CSASTGGSQPQHF
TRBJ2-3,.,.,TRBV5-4,TGTGCCAGCAGCTCCCGGGCCCTCAGCCCCCCAGATACGCAGTATTTT,CASSSRALSPPDTQYF
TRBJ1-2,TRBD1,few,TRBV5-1,TGCGCCAGCAGCGGCGGGACAGGGGACGGCTACACCTTC,CASSGGTGDGYTF
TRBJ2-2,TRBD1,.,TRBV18,TGTGCCAGCTCACGGGAGAGGGGGCAGAACACCGGGGAGCTGTTTTTT,CASSRERGQNTGELFF
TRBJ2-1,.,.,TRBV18,TGTGCCAGCTCACCACTCAGACGGCAGAGCTCCTACAATGAGCAGTTCTTC,CASSPLRRQSSYNEQFF
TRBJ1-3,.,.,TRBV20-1,TGCAGTGCTAGAGGGTTAAGCTCTGGAAACACCATATATTTT,CSARGLSSGNTIYF
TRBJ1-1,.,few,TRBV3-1,TGTGCCAGCAGCCACGGGGGAGCGAACACTGAAGCTTTCTTT,CASSHGGANTEAFF
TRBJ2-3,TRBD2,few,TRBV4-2,TGTGCCAGCAGCCAAGATCCCAGCGGGGCACGAAGGGATACGCAGTATTTT,CASSQDPSGARRDTQYF
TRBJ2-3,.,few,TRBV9,TGTGCCAGCAGCGTAGTGGCTACCCCAGATACGCAGTATTTT,CASSVVATPDTQYF
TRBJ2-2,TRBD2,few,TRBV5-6,TGTGCCAGCAGCCGTACTAGCGGGGGCGGCACCGGGGAGCTGTTTTTT,CASSRTSGGGTGELFF
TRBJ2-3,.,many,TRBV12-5,TGTGCTAGTGGTTTGGTGACAGATACGCAGTATTTT,CASGLVTDTQYF
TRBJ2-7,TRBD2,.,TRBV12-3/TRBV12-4,TGTGCCAGCAGTTTAGCGCCGGGACTAGCGAGGGTATACGAGCAGTACTTC,CASSLAPGLARVYEQYF
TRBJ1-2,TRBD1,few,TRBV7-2,TGTGCCAGCAGCTTAGTACAGGGGGCAAACTATGGCTACACCTTC,CASSLVQGANYGYTF
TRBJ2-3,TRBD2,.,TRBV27,TGTGCCAGCAGTCCCCTTTTAGCGGGGTTCACAGATACGCAGTATTTT,CASSPLLAGFTDTQYF
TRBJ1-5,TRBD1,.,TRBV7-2,TGTGCCAGCAGCTTAGAAGGGACAGGGTACAATCAGCCCCAGCATTTT,CASSLEGTGYNQPQHF
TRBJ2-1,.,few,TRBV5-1,TGCGCCAGCAGCTTGCAACAGGGAAGTAACAATGAGCAGTTCTTC,CASSLQQGSNNEQFF
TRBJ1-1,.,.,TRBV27,TGTGCCAGCAGTTTATCCCCAGGGGCGAGTTCTGAAGCTTTCTTT,CASSLSPGASSEAFF
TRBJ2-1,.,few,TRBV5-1,TGCGCCAGCAGCTTGGAGTCTAGGTATGGGGAGCAGTTCTTC,CASSLESRYGEQFF
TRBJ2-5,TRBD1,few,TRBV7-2,TGTGCCAGCAGCACGACAGGGGGACAGACCCAGTACTTC,CASSTTGGQTQYF
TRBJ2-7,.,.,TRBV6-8,TGTGCCAGCAGCCTGACATCACCCCACTACGAGCAGTACTTC,CASSLTSPHYEQYF